This T cell receptor beta chain came from a study of cytomegalovirus exposure and HLA in healthy donors. Study-level points and caveats: Several top significant clusters appeared, in a later analysis, to be linked to common viral pathogens.

There are a few counts of this clone. Its specificity is not known. Use of 60 Vbeta and 13 Jbeta primers characterized the PCR. The assay was immunoSEQ multiplex PCR, and TCRdb's table has in-frame clones only and misses some. The data hold 190,000 or so clones, with 82% observed a single time. The TCR was taken from a boy younger than 10 in good health and CMV-seronegative. The material sequenced was PBMCs.

CDR3 nucleotide sequence: TGCAGCGCATACAGGCAACAGAACACTGAAGCTTTCTTT. Translation: CSAYRQQNTEAFF. The chain employs TRBV29-1 and TRBJ1-1, with a tentative D call TRBD1 (5 bases). There are 13 residues in the CDR3. Deletions cut 7 bases from V and 1 base from J, with 13 bases between. Germline CDR1 reads SQVTM; CDR2 reads ANQGSEA.